This TCR beta chain appears in the sequencing data of a study of blood T cell repertoires in COVID-19 (dated by TCRdb to the early 2020s). Turning to the overall study: Samples covering the acute and convalescent phases of COVID-19 were provided by collaborators in the United States, Italy and Spain. The material from the prospective study consisted of cDNA or gDNA derived from T cells, B-cell-depleted T cells, or PBMCs. The dataset comprised deeply sampled blood TCRbeta repertoires from subjects exposed to, actively infected with, or recovered from COVID-19. The repertoires were made available in a free public database intended to serve as a resource for research on the immune response to SARS-CoV-2. Samples came from the ongoing ImmuneRACE study (first 160 participants) plus 1,254 subjects from 6 global collaborators. Sample metadata almost always included a de-identified subject ID, COVID-19 status, age in years and sex. Where available, HLA class I and class II types were taken from metadata supplied by the sample provider and were not determined by assay-based typing. Study-level results and caveats: Clinical and demographic metadata were provided uncurated, with the amount varying by source and participant.

As to this clone: The antigen it recognizes is unknown. No much larger clonotype is one base removed from it; base qualities were not supplied.

The cysteine opens and the phenylalanine closes a CDR3 of 15 amino acids. Only the CDR3 region is kept as DNA, spanning 45 bases read in frame from base 1. CDR1 and CDR2 (SGDLS, YYNGEE) derive from the germline V gene. V lost 0 bases and J lost 6 bases, and the count of bases not matched to a germline gene is 6. Another Seattle source contributed samples from volunteer blood donors who had recovered from COVID-19. The collaborating institutions used their own protocols to collect whole blood in K2EDTA tubes. For TCRbeta analysis, collaborators shipped samples in one of three forms: frozen whole blood, isolated PBMCs, or DNA extracted from either of those sample types. TCRbeta CDR3 regions were amplified from genomic DNA by means of the immunoSEQ Assay, a bias-controlled multiplex PCR. Regarding the original processing steps: The number of nucleated cells in each sample was estimated from the amplification of reference gene primers within the assay. To quantify the absolute abundance of each unique TCRbeta CDR3 rearrangement, sequence reads were collapsed and filtered. Productive Simpson clonality was computed per sample as the square root of Simpson's diversity index over productive rearrangements. In its TCRdb copy, this immuneACCESS table keeps in-frame sequences only and misses some clones. Where compared with another copy, unresolved V genes explain less than half of these, and the others have no known cause. V and J calls and clone size are given by that table; D and trimming were obtained from the DNA. This sample is represented by 250,000 to 300,000 clones; around 88% of them were singletons. The ten largest clones capture roughly 6.9% of the sample.

The V and J genes are TRBV9 and TRBJ1-2, and 9 junctional nucleotides match TRBD1. Input material: peripheral blood. The clonotype comes from a woman aged 25 to 39 who had recovered from COVID-19. Read as DNA, the sequence is TGTGCCAGCAGCGTAGGGGATAGGACAGGGGATGGCTACACCTTC. It codes for CASSVGDRTGDGYTF.